This is a list of T cell receptor beta chains from one sample in a study of CD8 T cells in Susac syndrome. TCRdb re-analysed the immunoSEQ multiplex PCR reads in MiXCR, keeping a single row per CDR3 protein. This sample has about 180,000 distinct CDR3 sequences, with about 95% found just once. The sample was CD4+ T cells from PBMCs. Every receptor here comes from a human donor with Susac syndrome. Each CDR3 is given with its conserved first and last residue. The order of the fields is V gene, CDR3 length, J gene, D gene, clone size, CDR3 protein, CDR3 DNA. The D gene is left open where the match is weak. Expanded clones get a size class; other rows say once, few or many, or leave the size out.

>TRBV19|13|TRBJ1-1|NA|NA
CASSILRADEAFF
TGTGCCAGTAGTATTCTCCGGGCAGACGAAGCTTTCTTT
>TRBV27|13|TRBJ1-2|NA|NA
CASSPPGVRGYTF
TGTGCCAGCAGTCCCCCGGGGGTCCGCGGCTACACCTTC
>TRBV9|15|TRBJ1-1|NA|NA
CASSVGSGGHTEAFF
TGTGCCAGCAGCGTAGGGTCCGGGGGTCACACTGAAGCTTTCTTT
>TRBV30|12|TRBJ1-2|NA|NA
CAWSVSEAGYTF
TGTGCCTGGAGTGTATCCGAGGCAGGCTACACCTTC
>TRBV5-1|16|TRBJ2-2|TRBD1|NA
CASSLKEGGRTGELFF
TGCGCCAGCAGCCTCAAGGAAGGGGGCCGAACCGGGGAGCTGTTTTTT
>TRBV13|18|TRBJ2-6|NA|NA
CASSSSGTDPSGANVLTF
TGTGCCAGCAGCTCCTCCGGGACGGACCCCTCTGGGGCCAACGTCCTGACTTTC
>TRBV20-1|12|TRBJ1-1|NA|NA
CSAAPMNTEAFF
TGCAGTGCTGCGCCCATGAACACTGAAGCTTTCTTT
>TRBV27|13|TRBJ1-1|NA|NA
CASSSRGTREAFF
TGTGCCAGCAGTAGCAGGGGAACCCGTGAAGCTTTCTTT
>TRBV20-1|15|TRBJ2-2|TRBD2|NA
CSARSLAGNTGELFF
TGCAGTGCTCGCTCACTAGCGGGGAACACCGGGGAGCTGTTTTTT
>TRBV7-7|15|TRBJ2-2|NA|NA
CASSSDREGAGELFF
TGTGCCAGCAGCTCCGACCGAGAAGGAGCCGGGGAGCTGTTTTTT
>TRBV6-2/TRBV6-3|11|TRBJ2-7|NA|NA
CASSFSYEQYF
TGTGCCAGCAGTTTTTCTTACGAGCAGTACTTC
>TRBV6-2/TRBV6-3|15|TRBJ2-5|NA|NA
CASSPSLEIQETQYF
TGTGCCAGCAGTCCCTCACTAGAGATCCAAGAGACCCAGTACTTC
>TRBV28|15|TRBJ1-2|NA|NA
CASSQPETTDYGYTF
TGTGCCAGCAGCCAACCGGAGACAACGGACTATGGCTACACCTTC
>TRBV20-1|12|TRBJ2-2|NA|NA
CSARAPLGELFF
TGCAGTGCTAGAGCGCCGCTCGGGGAGCTGTTTTTT
>TRBV13|12|TRBJ2-7|NA|NA
CASSLVPLPPHF
TGTGCCAGCAGCTTAGTTCCCCTACCGCCGCACTTC
>TRBV6-5|18|TRBJ2-3|TRBD2|NA
CASSYSTSGRIGTDTQYF
TGTGCCAGCAGTTACTCGACTAGCGGGAGGATCGGCACAGATACGCAGTATTTT
>TRBV6-5|15|TRBJ2-7|NA|NA
CASSSTTGPPGEQYF
TGTGCCAGCAGCTCGACCACCGGGCCCCCCGGGGAGCAGTACTTC
>TRBV3-1|13|TRBJ1-2|NA|few
CASSRGHIYGYTF
TGTGCCAGCAGCCGAGGACATATTTATGGCTACACCTTC
>TRBV20-1|12|TRBJ2-5|NA|NA
CSARDGEETQYF
TGCAGTGCCCGGGACGGAGAAGAGACCCAGTACTTC
>TRBV2|14|TRBJ2-3|NA|NA
CASRWTPGVDTQYF
TGTGCCAGCAGATGGACCCCGGGGGTAGATACGCAGTATTTT
>TRBV20-1|16|TRBJ2-2|TRBD2|NA
CSAIPTTSGRTGELFF
TGCAGTGCTATTCCGACGACTAGCGGGAGAACCGGGGAGCTGTTTTTT
>TRBV5-4|14|TRBJ1-5|NA|NA
CASRPMGSNQPQHF
TGTGCCAGCCGGCCAATGGGGAGCAATCAGCCCCAGCATTTT
>TRBV27|16|TRBJ1-4|NA|NA
CASTSSSTSTNEKLFF
TGTGCCAGCACCTCGTCCTCGACATCAACTAATGAAAAACTGTTTTTT
>TRBV30|15|TRBJ1-2|NA|NA
CAWSADRVQGYGYTF
TGTGCCTGGAGTGCAGACCGGGTACAGGGCTATGGCTACACCTTC
>TRBV20-1|16|TRBJ2-3|NA|NA
CSARALRYAGTDTQYF
TGCAGTGCTAGAGCCCTTAGGTATGCGGGCACAGATACGCAGTATTTT
>TRBV29-1|13|TRBJ2-1|NA|NA
CSVLQGRDNEQFF
TGCAGCGTTCTCCAGGGCCGGGACAATGAGCAGTTCTTC
>TRBV20-1|14|TRBJ1-3|TRBD1|NA
CSARQGVSGNTIYF
TGCAGTGCTAGACAGGGGGTTTCTGGAAACACCATATATTTT
>TRBV20-1|14|TRBJ2-6|NA|once
CSASVHSGANVLTF
TGCAGTGCCTCCGTCCACTCTGGGGCCAACGTCCTGACTTTC
>TRBV19|13|TRBJ1-5|TRBD1|NA
CASQPGQGGPQHF
TGTGCCAGTCAACCGGGACAGGGGGGGCCCCAGCATTTT
>TRBV5-1|15|TRBJ1-2|NA|once
CASSLDGGPNYGYTF
TGCGCCAGCAGCTTGGACGGGGGTCCTAACTATGGCTACACCTTC
>TRBV7-6|11|TRBJ2-3|NA|NA
CASSLSDTQYF
TGTGCCAGCAGCTTATCAGATACGCAGTATTTT
>TRBV20-1|14|TRBJ2-3|NA|NA
CSARDTGATDTQYF
TGCAGTGCTAGAGATACGGGAGCTACAGATACGCAGTATTTT
>TRBV20-1|14|TRBJ2-7|NA|NA
CSAPGDGGPSEQYF
TGCAGTGCTCCGGGGGACGGTGGCCCCTCCGAGCAGTACTTC
>TRBV27|14|TRBJ1-6|NA|once
CASSFQGLDSPLHF
TGTGCCAGCAGTTTCCAGGGGTTGGATTCACCCCTCCACTTT
>TRBV12-3/TRBV12-4|14|TRBJ2-7|TRBD2|NA
CASRGVVGGGEQYF
TGTGCCAGCAGAGGGGTCGTCGGCGGGGGCGAGCAGTACTTC
>TRBV13|16|TRBJ1-2|TRBD1|NA
CASSPGIRTGNYGYTF
TGTGCCAGCAGCCCTGGAATAAGGACAGGGAACTATGGCTACACCTTC
>TRBV5-4|17|TRBJ2-2|TRBD1|NA
CASSQSTGTGVAGELFF
TGTGCCAGCAGCCAAAGCACCGGGACAGGGGTGGCCGGGGAGCTGTTTTTT
>TRBV7-9|15|TRBJ1-5|NA|NA
CASSLAAGHNQPQHF
TGTGCCAGCAGCTTAGCGGCAGGGCACAATCAGCCCCAGCATTTT
>TRBV30|14|TRBJ1-1|NA|once
CAWSPRGRPGTAFF
TGTGCCTGGAGTCCACGGGGCCGCCCGGGTACAGCTTTCTTT
>TRBV15|15|TRBJ2-5|NA|NA
CATSRARRSQETQYF
TGTGCCACCAGCAGAGCGCGCAGAAGCCAAGAGACCCAGTACTTC
>TRBV18|13|TRBJ2-5|NA|NA
CASTPSVQETQYF
TGTGCCAGCACCCCTTCGGTCCAAGAGACCCAGTACTTC
>TRBV6-2/TRBV6-3|17|TRBJ2-2|TRBD2|NA
CASSRGLAGGRTGELFF
TGTGCCAGCAGCCGGGGACTAGCGGGAGGACGGACCGGGGAGCTGTTTTTT
>TRBV9|15|TRBJ2-2|TRBD1|NA
CASSVAGQGTGELFF
TGTGCCAGCAGCGTAGCGGGACAGGGGACCGGGGAGCTGTTTTTT
>TRBV7-9|16|TRBJ1-4|NA|NA
CASSRSSVHPGEKLFF
TGTGCCAGCAGCCGAAGCTCGGTCCATCCGGGGGAAAAACTGTTTTTT
>TRBV11-2|13|TRBJ1-2|TRBD1|NA
CASTDRGHWGYTF
TGTGCCAGCACCGACAGGGGACATTGGGGCTACACCTTC
>TRBV4-2|16|TRBJ2-7|TRBD1|NA
CASSHEQGQGGYEQYF
TGTGCCAGCAGCCACGAGCAAGGACAGGGCGGTTACGAGCAGTACTTC